This T cell receptor beta chain was captured by sequencing in a study of blood T cell repertoires in COVID-19 (dated by TCRdb to about 2020). About the investigation overall: Samples from collaborators originated in the United States, Italy and Spain and spanned both the acute and convalescent phases of COVID-19. The material from the prospective study consisted of cDNA or gDNA derived from T cells, B-cell-depleted T cells, or PBMCs. The dataset comprised deeply sampled blood TCRbeta repertoires from subjects exposed to, actively infected with, or recovered from COVID-19. The repertoires were made available in a free public database intended to serve as a resource for research on the immune response to SARS-CoV-2. The samples were drawn from two sources: the first 160 participants of the ongoing ImmuneRACE study, and 1,000 to 1,500 subjects contributed by 6 global collaborators. The sample metadata nearly always contained a de-identified subject ID, COVID-19 status, age in years and sex. Where available, HLA class I and class II types were obtained from metadata supplied by the sample provider rather than from assay-based typing.

In the prospective study, participants were about 18 to 95 years old, resided in around 25 geographic areas of the United States, and were enrolled through a virtual design. In the prospective study, cohorts were assigned on the basis of participant-reported clinical history obtained from a screening survey and a study questionnaire. ImmuneRACE Cohort 3 recovered participants were defined by two consecutive negative NP/OP PCR tests, healthcare professional clearance, or symptom resolution. Mobile phlebotomists in the prospective study collected whole blood, serum and a nasopharyngeal or oropharyngeal swab from every participant. Over a roughly 2-month period, participants in the prospective study had the option of providing additional blood draws and questionnaires. Before DNA extraction, blood samples from the prospective study were shipped at room temperature or frozen. Points the paper makes about the study in general: The quantity of clinical and demographic metadata differed by source and by participant and was supplied without curation.

In its sample, this clone was seen once. Its antigen is still unknown. No per-base quality is available; no much larger clone lies one base away. The immunoSEQ Assay, a bias-controlled multiplex PCR, was used to amplify TCRbeta CDR3 regions from genomic DNA. The authors' pipeline ran thus. The number of nucleated cells in each sample was estimated by amplification of reference gene primers within the assay. Sequence reads were collapsed and filtered to measure the absolute abundance of every unique TCRbeta CDR3 rearrangement. For each sample, productive Simpson clonality was calculated by taking the square root of Simpson's diversity index across productive rearrangements. What TCRdb holds here is the immuneACCESS table cut down to in-frame rearrangements. Part of the clones is not present; checked against another copy, under half of the missing clones reflect an unresolved V gene, and the others are unexplained. The D gene and trimming were derived from the DNA, and the V and J assignments and clone size from that table. This sample comprises nearly 200,000 clones, 80% to 85% of them detected only once. Of the sample, 6.5% to 9.5% is held by the ten largest clones.

For CDR1 and CDR2, the germline V gene lists SGDLS and YYNGEE. V and J are truncated by 0 bases and 4 bases respectively, leaving an intervening sequence of 20 bases. The CDR3, from cysteine to phenylalanine, totals 17 residues. Left in the record is the CDR3 DNA by itself, 51 bases read in frame from the first base. The rearrangement joined TRBV9 to TRBJ2-7; no D gene is confidently identified. The sequenced material came from PBMCs or T cells enriched from blood (not recorded which). The clonotype originates from a man aged 35 to 55 who had recovered from COVID-19. The CDR3 protein is CASSVGIAPKLNYEQYF. The nucleotides read TGTGCCAGCAGCGTAGGAATAGCCCCGAAGTTAAATTACGAGCAGTACTTC.